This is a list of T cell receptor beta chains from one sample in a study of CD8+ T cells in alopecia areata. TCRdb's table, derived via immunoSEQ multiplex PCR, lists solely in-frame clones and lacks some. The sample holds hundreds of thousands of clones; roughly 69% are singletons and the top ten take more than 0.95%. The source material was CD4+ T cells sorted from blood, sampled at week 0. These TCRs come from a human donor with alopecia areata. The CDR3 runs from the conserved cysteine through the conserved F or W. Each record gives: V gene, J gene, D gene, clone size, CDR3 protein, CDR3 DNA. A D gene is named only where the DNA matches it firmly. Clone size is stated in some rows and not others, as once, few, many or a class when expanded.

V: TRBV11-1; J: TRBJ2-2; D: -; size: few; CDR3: CASSLGVGTGELFF; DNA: TGTGCCAGCAGCTTAGGGGTTGGCACCGGGGAGCTGTTTTTT
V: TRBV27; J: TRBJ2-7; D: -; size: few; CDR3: CASMARSYEQYF; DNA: TGTGCCAGCATGGCCAGATCCTACGAGCAGTACTTC
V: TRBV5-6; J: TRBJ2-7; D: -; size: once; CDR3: CASSLGGPFYEQYF; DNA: TGTGCCAGCAGCTTGGGGGGGCCTTTCTACGAGCAGTACTTC
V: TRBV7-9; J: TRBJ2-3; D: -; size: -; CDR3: CASSLWRARPTDTQYF; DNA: TGTGCCAGCAGCTTATGGCGGGCGCGCCCCACAGATACGCAGTATTTT
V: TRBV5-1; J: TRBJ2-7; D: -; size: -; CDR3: CASSLAQRAGEQYF; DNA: TGCGCCAGCAGCTTGGCCCAAAGGGCCGGCGAGCAGTACTTC
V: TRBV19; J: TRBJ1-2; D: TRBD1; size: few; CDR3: CASSTGQIDYGYTF; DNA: TGTGCCAGTAGTACGGGACAGATCGACTATGGCTACACCTTC
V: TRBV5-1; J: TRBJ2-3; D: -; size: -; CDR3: CASSPGGPSTDTQYF; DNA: TGCGCCAGCAGCCCCGGAGGGCCTAGCACAGATACGCAGTATTTT
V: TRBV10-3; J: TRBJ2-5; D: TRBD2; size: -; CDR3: CAIGTSEETQYF; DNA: TGTGCCATTGGGACTAGCGAGGAGACCCAGTACTTC
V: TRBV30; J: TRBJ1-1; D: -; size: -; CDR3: CAWSWSDEAFF; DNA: TGTGCCTGGAGTTGGTCAGATGAAGCTTTCTTT
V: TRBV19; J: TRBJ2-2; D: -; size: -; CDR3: CASSITRPNTGELFF; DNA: TGTGCCAGTAGTATAACCAGACCGAACACCGGGGAGCTGTTTTTT
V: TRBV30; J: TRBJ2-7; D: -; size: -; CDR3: CAWSVIPMNYEQYF; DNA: TGTGCCTGGAGTGTAATACCCATGAACTACGAGCAGTACTTC
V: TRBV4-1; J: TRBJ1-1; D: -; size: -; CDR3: CASSQRDSTEAFF; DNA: TGCGCCAGCAGCCAACGCGACAGCACTGAAGCTTTCTTT
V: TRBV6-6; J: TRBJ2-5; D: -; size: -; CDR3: CASRSTGETQYF; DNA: TGTGCCAGCAGGTCGACTGGGGAGACCCAGTACTTC
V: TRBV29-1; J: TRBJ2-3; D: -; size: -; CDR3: CSVARNTDTQYF; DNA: TGCAGCGTTGCTCGGAACACAGATACGCAGTATTTT
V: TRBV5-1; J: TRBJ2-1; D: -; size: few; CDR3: CASSLSVSTSYNEQFF; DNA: TGCGCCAGCAGTCTCTCTGTCAGTACCTCCTACAATGAGCAGTTCTTC
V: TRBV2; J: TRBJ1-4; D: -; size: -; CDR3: CASSEARVEKLFF; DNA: TGTGCCAGCAGTGAAGCGCGGGTTGAAAAACTGTTTTTT
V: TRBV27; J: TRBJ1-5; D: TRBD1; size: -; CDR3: CASRRTGGNQPQHF; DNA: TGTGCCAGCAGACGGACAGGGGGTAATCAGCCCCAGCATTTT
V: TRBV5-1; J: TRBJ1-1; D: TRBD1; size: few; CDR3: CASSKDRGRMAFF; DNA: TGCGCCAGCAGCAAGGACAGGGGGAGGATGGCTTTCTTT
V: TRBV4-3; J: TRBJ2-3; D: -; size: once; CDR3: CASRRTGSKADTQYF; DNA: TGCGCCAGCAGAAGAACAGGGTCGAAGGCAGATACGCAGTATTTT
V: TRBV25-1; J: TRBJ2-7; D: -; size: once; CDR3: CASSDSVLSYEQYF; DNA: TGTGCCAGCAGTGACAGCGTTCTCTCCTACGAGCAGTACTTC
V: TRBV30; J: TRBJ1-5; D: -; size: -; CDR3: CAWNEGSNQPQHF; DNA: TGTGCCTGGAATGAGGGCTCCAATCAGCCCCAGCATTTT
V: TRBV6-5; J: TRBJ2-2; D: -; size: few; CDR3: CAISAPVNTGELFF; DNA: TGTGCCATCAGCGCCCCAGTGAACACCGGGGAGCTGTTTTTT
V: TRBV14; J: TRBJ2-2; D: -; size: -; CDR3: CASSQVTGRGTGELFF; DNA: TGTGCCAGCAGCCAAGTTACAGGGCGAGGAACCGGGGAGCTGTTTTTT
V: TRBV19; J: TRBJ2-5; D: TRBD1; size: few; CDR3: CASSLGAGGEETQYF; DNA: TGTGCCAGCTCACTGGGGGCAGGGGGCGAGGAGACCCAGTACTTC
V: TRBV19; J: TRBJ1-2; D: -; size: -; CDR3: CASSLGLGGYTF; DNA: TGTGCCAGTAGTCTGGGACTGGGGGGCTACACCTTC
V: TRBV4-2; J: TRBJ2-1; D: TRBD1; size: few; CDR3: CASSQGTGHNEQFF; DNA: TGTGCCAGCAGCCAAGGGACAGGGCACAATGAGCAGTTCTTC
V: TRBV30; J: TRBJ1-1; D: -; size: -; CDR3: CAWSATGTPAQAFF; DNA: TGTGCCTGGAGTGCGACCGGGACACCGGCCCAAGCTTTCTTT
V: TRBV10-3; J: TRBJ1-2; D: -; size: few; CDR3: CAIGDPGYGYTF; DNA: TGTGCCATCGGGGACCCCGGGTATGGCTACACCTTC
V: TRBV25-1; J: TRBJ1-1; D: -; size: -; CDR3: CASNLAGRDTEAFF; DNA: TGTGCCAGCAACCTGGCAGGGCGGGACACTGAAGCTTTCTTT
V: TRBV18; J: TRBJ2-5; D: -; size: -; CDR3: CASSGSSPETQYF; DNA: TGTGCCAGCTCAGGCAGTTCTCCGGAGACCCAGTACTTC
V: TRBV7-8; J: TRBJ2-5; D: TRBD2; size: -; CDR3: CASSSSGRVETQYF; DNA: TGTGCCAGCTCGTCTTCGGGGAGGGTGGAGACCCAGTACTTC
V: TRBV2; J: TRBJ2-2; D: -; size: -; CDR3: CASSESNTGELFF; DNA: TGTGCCAGCAGTGAGTCCAACACCGGGGAGCTGTTTTTT
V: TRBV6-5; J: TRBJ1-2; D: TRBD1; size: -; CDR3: CASSHRGLYGYTF; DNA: TGTGCCAGCAGTCACAGGGGACTCTATGGCTACACCTTC
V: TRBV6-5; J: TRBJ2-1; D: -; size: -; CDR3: CASSYRRFGGLNEQFF; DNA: TGTGCCAGCAGTTATCGGCGGTTTGGGGGCCTGAATGAGCAGTTCTTC
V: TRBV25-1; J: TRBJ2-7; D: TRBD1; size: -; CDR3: CASSSGQGYEQYF; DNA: TGTGCCAGCAGTTCAGGACAGGGCTACGAGCAGTACTTC
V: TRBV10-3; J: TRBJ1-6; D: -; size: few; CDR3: CATRPHNSPLHF; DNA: TGTGCCACCCGCCCCCATAATTCACCCCTCCACTTT
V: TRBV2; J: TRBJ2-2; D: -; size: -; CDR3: CASSESTGRNTGELFF; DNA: TGTGCCAGCAGTGAATCTACGGGACGTAACACCGGGGAGCTGTTTTTT
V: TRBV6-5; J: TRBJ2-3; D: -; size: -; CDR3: CASTDLTDTQYF; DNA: TGTGCCAGCACGGACCTCACAGATACGCAGTATTTT
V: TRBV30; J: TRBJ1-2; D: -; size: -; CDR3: CAWSTGYDYGYTF; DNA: TGTGCCTGGAGTACTGGATATGACTATGGCTACACCTTC
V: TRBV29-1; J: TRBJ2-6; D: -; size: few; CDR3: CSASLPSGANVLTF; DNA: TGCAGCGCATCCCTTCCGTCTGGGGCCAACGTCCTGACTTTC
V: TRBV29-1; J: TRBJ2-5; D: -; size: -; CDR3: CSAGQPEGTQYF; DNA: TGCAGCGCTGGACAGCCTGAAGGGACCCAGTACTTC
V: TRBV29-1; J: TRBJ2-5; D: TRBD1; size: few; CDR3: CSVGQGEETQYF; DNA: TGCAGCGTGGGACAGGGTGAAGAGACCCAGTACTTC
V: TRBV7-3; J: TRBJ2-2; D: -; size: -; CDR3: CASSRLGQPPGELFF; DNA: TGTGCCAGCAGCCGACTCGGACAGCCTCCCGGGGAGCTGTTTTTT
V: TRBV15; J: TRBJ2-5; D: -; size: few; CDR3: CATSRAAGQETQYF; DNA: TGTGCCACCAGCAGAGCGGCGGGGCAAGAGACCCAGTACTTC